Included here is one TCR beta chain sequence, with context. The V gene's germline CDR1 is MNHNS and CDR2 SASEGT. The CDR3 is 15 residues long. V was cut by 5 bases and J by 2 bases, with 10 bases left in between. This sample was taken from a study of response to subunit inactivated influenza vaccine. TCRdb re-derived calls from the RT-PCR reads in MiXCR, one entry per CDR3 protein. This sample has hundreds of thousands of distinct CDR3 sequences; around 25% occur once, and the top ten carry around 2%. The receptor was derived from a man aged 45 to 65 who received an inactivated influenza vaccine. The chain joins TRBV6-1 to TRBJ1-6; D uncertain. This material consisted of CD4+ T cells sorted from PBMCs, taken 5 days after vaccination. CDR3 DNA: TGTGCCAGCAGTCTTACCGGGACCTATAATTCACCCCTCCACTTT. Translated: CASSLTGTYNSPLHF.